This T cell receptor (beta chain) was obtained from a study of CD8 T cells in Susac syndrome. This CDR3 is built from 14 residues. V lost 1 base and J 1 base, leaving 8 bases between the germline ends. Germline V lookup: CDR1 SGHRS, CDR2 YFSETQ. RNA, at about 0.45 to 1 ug, was reverse transcribed with random hexamers. MiXCR, applied by TCRdb to the immunoSEQ multiplex PCR reads, yields one record per CDR3 protein. The sample consists of about 120,000 distinct CDR3 sequences, 94% of them appearing once. Points on this clonotype: What it binds is not known.

General study findings and limits: It was acknowledged in the study that the number of individuals who were included in its TCR sequencing and HLA analysis was relatively small.

The TCR comes from a human donor in good health. The sample consisted of CD4+ T cells from PBMCs. This chain joins TRBV5-1 and TRBJ1-1; D is ambiguous. The CDR3 bases are TGCGCCAGCAGCTTGAGTCGGACGAACACTGAAGCTTTCTTT. Amino acids: CASSLSRTNTEAFF.